The rows below give T cell receptor beta chains drawn from one sample of a study of human T cells and chemical hapten exposure. TCRdb redid the calling of the RACE reads with MiXCR, one entry per CDR3 protein. The profile shows around 130,000 distinct CDR3 sequences, approximately 10% of them singletons. The sample in question was whole blood, obtained in connection with sensitization to the hapten diphenylcyclopropenone (DPC). All receptors come from a woman in her forties or fifties with alopecia areata. Some clones in this sample may be carry-over from other donors' samples. Both conserved end residues are part of each CDR3. D genes are given only for firm matches. Not all rows give a size; the values are once, few, many and, for expanded clones, a class.

j_gene: TRBJ1-2
d_gene: TRBD1
abundance: few
v_gene: TRBV7-2
CDR3nt: TGTGCCAGCAGCCCAGGGGGACAGAGCTATGGCTACACCTTC
CDR3aa: CASSPGGQSYGYTF

j_gene: TRBJ2-3
d_gene: -
abundance: few
v_gene: TRBV11-2
CDR3nt: TGTGCCAGCAGCTTTCCTGGACTCTCAGATACGCAGTATTTT
CDR3aa: CASSFPGLSDTQYF

j_gene: TRBJ1-3
d_gene: TRBD1
abundance: few
v_gene: TRBV11-2
CDR3nt: TGTGCCAGCAGCTCCCCGACAGGGTTGAGGAACACCATATATTTT
CDR3aa: CASSSPTGLRNTIYF

j_gene: TRBJ1-2
d_gene: -
abundance: -
v_gene: TRBV28
CDR3nt: TGTGCCAGCAGTTTTTCTACTGGGACGTATGGCTACACCTTC
CDR3aa: CASSFSTGTYGYTF

j_gene: TRBJ2-7
d_gene: -
abundance: -
v_gene: TRBV28
CDR3nt: TGTGCCAGCAGACGGCCGGAGAGGGCCTACGAGCGGTACTTC
CDR3aa: CASRRPERAYERYF

j_gene: TRBJ1-1
d_gene: TRBD1
abundance: -
v_gene: TRBV18
CDR3nt: TGTGCCAGCTCACCACAGAGGGACAGTCGGACTGAAGCTTTCTTT
CDR3aa: CASSPQRDSRTEAFF

j_gene: TRBJ2-1
d_gene: TRBD1
abundance: many
v_gene: TRBV24-1
CDR3nt: TGTGCCACCAGCCGGGACAGGAGCAATGAGCAGTTCTTC
CDR3aa: CATSRDRSNEQFF

j_gene: TRBJ2-5
d_gene: TRBD2
abundance: -
v_gene: TRBV5-4
CDR3nt: TGTGCCAGCAGCTTCTTGGCGGGAGGGGAGACCCAGTACTTC
CDR3aa: CASSFLAGGETQYF

j_gene: TRBJ1-4
d_gene: -
abundance: many
v_gene: TRBV2
CDR3nt: TGTGCCAGCAGTGAAAAGGGGATGGCTAATGAAAAACTGTTTTTT
CDR3aa: CASSEKGMANEKLFF

j_gene: TRBJ2-3
d_gene: TRBD2
abundance: few
v_gene: TRBV24-1
CDR3nt: TGTGCCACCAGTGATTGGGGCGGGGGGACAGATACGCAGTATTTT
CDR3aa: CATSDWGGGTDTQYF

j_gene: TRBJ2-2
d_gene: -
abundance: -
v_gene: TRBV19
CDR3nt: TGTGCCAGTAGTATCGATGCCTCCCGGGCCGGGGAGCTGTTTTTT
CDR3aa: CASSIDASRAGELFF

j_gene: TRBJ1-5
d_gene: -
abundance: few
v_gene: TRBV20-1
CDR3nt: TGCAGTGCTTTGGGTCGGGGATCCCATAGCAATCAGCCCCAGCATTTT
CDR3aa: CSALGRGSHSNQPQHF

j_gene: TRBJ2-7
d_gene: -
abundance: few
v_gene: TRBV24-1
CDR3nt: TGTGCCACCAGTGATTTCCCCAGGGCGTTCTCCTACGAGCAGTACTTC
CDR3aa: CATSDFPRAFSYEQYF

j_gene: TRBJ1-5
d_gene: TRBD1
abundance: -
v_gene: TRBV20-1
CDR3nt: TGCAGTGCACCCGGACAGGGGGCGTCCCAGCCCCAGCATTTT
CDR3aa: CSAPGQGASQPQHF

j_gene: TRBJ2-7
d_gene: TRBD1
abundance: few
v_gene: TRBV20-1
CDR3nt: TGCAGTGCTAGCGGCAGGGGGTTCTACGAGCAGTACTTC
CDR3aa: CSASGRGFYEQYF

j_gene: TRBJ2-2
d_gene: -
abundance: few
v_gene: TRBV5-1
CDR3nt: TGCGCCAGCAGCTTGGTCCCAGGGACGAACACCGGGGAGCTGTTTTTT
CDR3aa: CASSLVPGTNTGELFF

j_gene: TRBJ1-2
d_gene: -
abundance: few
v_gene: TRBV10-3
CDR3nt: TGTGCCATCAGTGAGTCGACGTCAGCCAGACCCTATGGCTACACCTTC
CDR3aa: CAISESTSARPYGYTF

j_gene: TRBJ1-5
d_gene: -
abundance: -
v_gene: TRBV19
CDR3nt: TGTGCCAGTACCAACGAGGCGGGACGGGGATATAGCAATCAGCCCCAGCATTTT
CDR3aa: CASTNEAGRGYSNQPQHF

j_gene: TRBJ2-3
d_gene: -
abundance: -
v_gene: TRBV20-1
CDR3nt: TGCAGTGCTGATAAGAAGAGGACAGATACGCAGTATTTT
CDR3aa: CSADKKRTDTQYF

j_gene: TRBJ1-5
d_gene: -
abundance: few
v_gene: TRBV28
CDR3nt: TGTGCCAGCAGCCGGGACATCTTGAGGCAGCCCCAGCATTTT
CDR3aa: CASSRDILRQPQHF

j_gene: TRBJ2-5
d_gene: -
abundance: -
v_gene: TRBV28
CDR3nt: TGTGCCAGCAGAGCCTCAGGGCAAGAGACCCAGTACTTC
CDR3aa: CASRASGQETQYF

j_gene: TRBJ2-1
d_gene: -
abundance: -
v_gene: TRBV20-1
CDR3nt: TGCAGTGCTAGAGACAGGTTCTCCTACAATGAGCAGTTCTTC
CDR3aa: CSARDRFSYNEQFF

j_gene: TRBJ2-1
d_gene: TRBD2
abundance: -
v_gene: TRBV7-9
CDR3nt: TGTGCCGGGGGACTAGGGAATGAGCAGTTCTTC
CDR3aa: CAGGLGNEQFF

j_gene: TRBJ2-5
d_gene: -
abundance: few
v_gene: TRBV7-8
CDR3nt: TGTGCCAGCAGCTCCGTGTTCGCCCAGTACTTC
CDR3aa: CASSSVFAQYF

j_gene: TRBJ2-3
d_gene: -
abundance: -
v_gene: TRBV29-1
CDR3nt: TGCAGCGTTGTTTTCGCAACAGATACGCAGTATTTT
CDR3aa: CSVVFATDTQYF

j_gene: TRBJ2-1
d_gene: -
abundance: many
v_gene: TRBV7-2
CDR3nt: TGTGCCAGCAGCCCTACTGGGGCGGAGCAGTTCTTC
CDR3aa: CASSPTGAEQFF

j_gene: TRBJ2-5
d_gene: -
abundance: few
v_gene: TRBV5-1
CDR3nt: TGCGCCAGCAGCTTGTCCGGGACTGCAACGCAAGAGACCCAGTACTTC
CDR3aa: CASSLSGTATQETQYF

j_gene: TRBJ2-3
d_gene: -
abundance: -
v_gene: TRBV20-1
CDR3nt: TGCAGTGCTAGAGATCCAGGGTACCTCAGCACAGATACGCAGTATTTT
CDR3aa: CSARDPGYLSTDTQYF

j_gene: TRBJ2-3
d_gene: -
abundance: -
v_gene: TRBV6-2/TRBV6-3
CDR3nt: TGTGCCAGCAGTCACGGGACAACGCAGTATTTT
CDR3aa: CASSHGTTQYF

j_gene: TRBJ1-1
d_gene: -
abundance: -
v_gene: TRBV14
CDR3nt: TGTGCCAGCAGTCAAAGACGGGTCAACACTGAAGCTTTCTTT
CDR3aa: CASSQRRVNTEAFF

j_gene: TRBJ1-1
d_gene: -
abundance: many
v_gene: TRBV7-2
CDR3nt: TGTGCCAGCAGCTTAGATAGGCCCGAAGCTTTCTTT
CDR3aa: CASSLDRPEAFF

j_gene: TRBJ2-1
d_gene: TRBD2
abundance: few
v_gene: TRBV12-3/TRBV12-4
CDR3nt: TGTGCCAGCCTTGCCCTAGCGGGACCTCAAAATGAGCAGTTCTTC
CDR3aa: CASLALAGPQNEQFF

j_gene: TRBJ1-5
d_gene: -
abundance: few
v_gene: TRBV19
CDR3nt: TGTGCCAGTAGTGCCCAATGGGGCAATCAGCCCCAGCATTTT
CDR3aa: CASSAQWGNQPQHF

j_gene: TRBJ2-3
d_gene: TRBD1
abundance: many
v_gene: TRBV27
CDR3nt: TGTGCCAGCAGTTCCATCCGGGACAGGGGCACAGATACGCAGTATTTT
CDR3aa: CASSSIRDRGTDTQYF